This paragraph reports one TCR beta chain. The data originate from a study of blood T cell repertoires in COVID-19. Sequenced by immunoSEQ multiplex PCR; TCRdb stores in-frame clones only, minus some. The sample records roughly 150,000 clones, approximately 90% being singletons. Germline V gene data show CDR1 as SNHLY and CDR2 as FYNNEI. Trimming pared 8 bases from V and 0 bases from J, leaving 10 bases between. This CDR3 is 13 amino acids long. This clonotype originated in a woman aged 65 to 85 with COVID-19, enrolled during active disease. The specimen sequenced was peripheral blood. The rearrangement links TRBV2 to TRBJ1-1, with D tentatively TRBD1 (5 bases). Here the CDR3 reads CASLAGVNTEAFF. DNA for the CDR3: TGTGCCAGCTTGGCGGGGGTGAACACTGAAGCTTTCTTT.